These 15 T cell receptor beta chains came from one sample sequenced in a study of cytomegalovirus exposure and HLA in healthy donors. Vbeta (60) and Jbeta (13) primers were used in the PCR. Assay: immunoSEQ multiplex PCR; the TCRdb copy retains only in-frame clones and omits some. The sample has about 140,000 clones, 79% seen once. Sequences were obtained from PBMCs. The receptors come from a man younger than 30 in good health and CMV-seronegative.

This clone turned up a few times. CDR3 DNA sequence: TGTGCCAGCAGTAGACAGGGGATGCTGGGGACTGAAGCTTTCTTT. Translation gives CASSRQGMLGTEAFF. The V gene is TRBV6-5, the J gene TRBJ1-1; 8 positions agree with TRBD1. Losses at the gene ends were 5 bases for V and 5 bases for J; bases not matched to a gene: 10. Germline V lookup: CDR1 MNHEY, CDR2 SVGAGI. The CDR3 is 15 residues long.

V and J are TRBV19 and TRBJ1-2; 7 nucleotides line up with TRBD1. Trimming cost V 7 bases and J 8 bases; bases outside gene matches: 13. The CDR3 is 14 amino acids. Per the germline V gene, CDR1 is LNHDA and CDR2 is SQIVND (reference sequence). CDR3 in amino acids: CASNTDTGAHGYTF. CDR3 sequence (DNA): TGTGCCAGTAATACGGATACAGGGGCGCACGGCTACACCTTC.

The chain joins TRBV9 to TRBJ1-3; D unresolved. From germline, CDR1 is SGDLS and CDR2 YYNGEE. There are 15 residues in the CDR3. V gave up 3 bases and J gave up 1 base, with 11 bases separating them. The CDR3 loop reads CASSDTVRSGNTIYF. In nucleotides, the CDR3 is TGTGCCAGCAGCGATACAGTCAGGTCTGGAAACACCATATATTTT.

The V gene is TRBV2, the J gene TRBJ1-6, with D maybe TRBD1 (5 bases). CDR1 is SNHLY, CDR2 FYNNEI, per germline. The CDR3 runs 16 residues. V gave up 6 bases and J gave up 7 bases, with 19 bases separating them. CDR3 region: CASSPGTPTRNSPLHF. The CDR3 bases are TGTGCCAGCAGCCCCGGGACTCCTACACGGAATTCACCCCTCCACTTT.

The V call is TRBV5-4, the J call TRBJ2-1; possible D gene TRBD1, 6 bases. The CDR3 extends over 15 amino acids. V lost 4 bases, J lost 4 bases, and 15 bases lay in between. Germline assignment: CDR1 SGHNT and CDR2 YYREEE (reference sequence). CDR3 residues: CASSLGQRTYNEQFF. The CDR3 region has the DNA TGTGCCAGCAGCCTCGGACAGAGAACTTACAATGAGCAGTTCTTC.

The chain employs TRBV4-1 and TRBJ2-7, with 8 nucleotides matching TRBD1. The CDR3 consists of 15 residues. Trimming removed 5 bases from V and 6 bases from J; junction bases left unmatched: 12. Germline CDR1 is MGHRA and CDR2 is YSYEKL. The CDR3 loop reads CASSSSDQGASEQYF. As DNA, the CDR3 is TGCGCCAGCAGCAGTTCGGATCAGGGGGCAAGCGAGCAGTACTTC.

J is TRBJ1-6 and V is TRBV19, with TRBD1 matching over 9 bases. From germline, CDR1 is LNHDA and CDR2 SQIVND (reference sequence). This CDR3 contains 16 residues. V shed 5 bases and J 10 bases; nucleotides not matched to a gene: 12. The CDR3 sequence is CASSFPGQGSESPLHF. The CDR3 DNA reads TGTGCCAGTAGTTTCCCGGGACAGGGATCGGAATCACCCCTCCACTTT.

The chain couples TRBV28 to TRBJ2-1; D might be TRBD1 (5 bases). Germline CDR1 reads MDHEN; CDR2 reads SYDVKM. The V gene lost 6 bases and the J gene lost 9 bases, with 12 bases spanning the gap. This CDR3 has 12 residues. CDR3 bases: TGTGCCAGCAGGTGGTTTGGGGCTGAGCAGTTCTTC. Amino acids: CASRWFGAEQFF.

As to this clone: The final CDR3 position lacks the conserved phenylalanine or tryptophan, pointing to a likely read error. No DNA is shown, since the ends of the CDR3 on it are uncertain; the CDR3 is the one TCRdb lists. The rearrangement joins TRBV7-2 to TRBJ1-1; the table assigns TRBD1, which was not confirmed against the DNA. Inclusive of both ends, the CDR3 amounts to 11 amino acids. In germline, CDR1 is SGHTA, CDR2 FQGNSA. The CDR3 sequence is CASSFLTGTGD.

On this clone: One end of the junction varies from germline; a read error may be responsible. This CDR3 is also generated by other DNA sequences in the sample. V is TRBV10-3 and J is TRBJ1-1, with 10 bases that match TRBD1. The CDR3 loop spans 16 amino acids. Per germline, CDR1 ENHRY and CDR2 SYGVKD. CDR3 DNA sequence: TGTGCTATCAGTTCCGGGACAGGGGCAATGAACACTGAAGCTTTCTTT. The encoded protein is CAISSGTGAMNTEAFF.

The chain carries TRBV11-2 and TRBJ1-6; D remains unclear. V was clipped by 4 bases and J by 5 bases, with 3 bases between them. Germline values: CDR1 SGHAT, CDR2 FQNNGV. The CDR3 spans 12 residues. The chain's CDR3 is CASSSDNSPLHF. The CDR3 coding sequence is TGTGCCAGCAGCTCTGATAATTCACCCCTCCACTTT.

The gene calls are TRBV29-1 and TRBJ1-1; D may be TRBD1 (5 bases). Trimming removed 4 bases from V and 4 bases from J, with 13 bases in between. The CDR3 sequence is 13 residues long. CDR1 and CDR2 from the germline V gene are SQVTM and ANQGSEA. The CDR3 sequence is CSVVSGGGTEAFF. The CDR3 DNA is TGCAGCGTTGTATCCGGCGGGGGCACTGAAGCTTTCTTT.

The CDR3 DNA follows: TGTGCCAGCAGCCAATCGGGGCAGGGCAACACTGAAGCTTTCTTT. Amino acids: CASSQSGQGNTEAFF. The genes are TRBV16 and TRBJ1-1, with a tentative D call TRBD1 (5 bases). Trimming left V 0 bases short and J 2 bases short, with 10 bases between. The CDR3 length is 15 residues. Germline V CDR1 and CDR2: KGHSY, FQNENV.

The V call is TRBV4-2, the J call TRBJ2-7; 9 positions agree with TRBD2. Germline-derived CDR1 and CDR2 are LGHNA and YNFKEQ. The length of the CDR3 is 15 residues. J was trimmed by 7 bases and V by 0 bases; bases with no gene match: 7. CDR3 nucleotide sequence: TGTGCCAGCAGCCAAGATCAGGCTAGCGGGATAGAGCAGTACTTC. It specifies CASSQDQASGIEQYF.

The rearrangement links TRBV5-1 to TRBJ2-7, with 9 bases identical to TRBD1. The germline V gene has CDR1 SGHRS and CDR2 YFSETQ. The junction had 16 bases not matched to a gene; V was cut back by 4 bases and J by 2 bases. This CDR3 has 18 residues. CDR3 residues: CASSPPGQGSFSAYEQYF. CDR3 bases: TGCGCCAGCAGCCCACCGGGACAGGGATCATTTAGCGCCTACGAGCAGTACTTC.